These 8 T cell receptor beta chains were sequenced from one sample in a study of T cells in Graves' hyperthyroidism and ophthalmopathy. There were TCR beta CDR3 regions amplified from RNA transcripts. During a first-round RT-PCR of the TCR CDR3, the HTBI primer set was used. TCRdb analysed the multiplex PCR reads with MiXCR anew, one entry per CDR3 protein. The sample lists around 600,000 distinct CDR3 sequences, more than 12% seen once, with around an eighth in the top ten. The sample taken for sequencing was blood. The source is a woman in her forties or fifties with Graves' ophthalmopathy.

This clonotype was recorded at least ten times. This chain connects TRBV12-3 or TRBV12-4 to TRBJ2-7, with TRBD1 identical over 10 bases. The CDR3 loop spans 14 amino acids. The trim removed 5 bases at V and 5 bases at J, leaving 6 bases unmatched. CDR3 bases: TGTGCCAGCAGTACGGGACAGGGGTTTGACGAGCAGTACTTC. It translates to CASSTGQGFDEQYF.

This clonotype was seen ten or more times. The chain has TRBV7-9 and TRBJ2-1; the D is unclear. CDR1 is SEHNR, CDR2 FQNEAQ, per germline (reference sequence). The ends were cut back, 3 bases at V and 4 bases at J, with 7 bases in the middle. CDR3 length: 13 residues. CDR3 in DNA: TGTGCCAGCAGCTTTGGGCAGTACAATGAGCAGTTCTTC. This sequence encodes CASSFGQYNEQFF.

This rearrangement joins TRBV5-6 to TRBJ2-5; the D gene is possibly TRBD2 (5 bases). This CDR3 region has 14 residues. The germline V gene encodes CDR1 SGHDT and CDR2 YYEEEE. Between the trimmed V and J ends, which lost 4 bases and 9 bases, there was a span of 19 bases. The CDR3 DNA reads as TGTGCCAGCAGCCCCTGGCTAGCCCCCTCGGCCCAGTACTTC. Amino acid sequence: CASSPWLAPSAQYF.

Many counts were recorded for this clonotype. This sequence joins TRBV20-1 and TRBJ1-5; TRBD1 is a possible D gene (6 bases). Germline CDR1 DFQATT, CDR2 SNEGSKA (reference sequence). The CDR3 runs 15 residues. V was cut by 1 base and J by 4 bases, with 14 bases left in between. The CDR3 sequence is CSARVPKGGNQPQHF. The CDR3 DNA is TGCAGTGCTAGAGTCCCCAAGGGGGGGAATCAGCCCCAGCATTTT.

This clonotype was counted only a few times. The V and J genes are TRBV12-3 or TRBV12-4 and TRBJ2-7, with unresolved D. This CDR3 contains 12 residues. The V end was cut by 5 bases, the J end by 5 bases, with 10 bases between. The CDR3 protein is CASSPHWNEQYF. CDR3 nucleotides: TGTGCCAGCAGTCCACATTGGAACGAGCAGTACTTC.

The V and J genes are TRBV4-3 and TRBJ2-7; D call uncertain. Germline CDR1 is LGHNA and CDR2 is YSLEER. Trimming shortened V by 0 bases and J by 5 bases, and 17 bases separated the two germline ends. CDR3 length equals 16 residues. The CDR3 nucleotides read TGCGCCAGCAGCCAAGATTTTGTGGCGGCCCGCGACGAGCAGTACTTC. It codes for CASSQDFVAARDEQYF.

This clonotype was detected ten times or more. This chain links TRBV7-2 with TRBJ1-2; 10 bases map to TRBD1. V lost 5 bases, J lost 4 bases, and 7 bases stayed unmatched. The CDR3 consists of 15 residues. Germline V CDR1 and CDR2: SGHTA, FQGNSA. Written as DNA, the CDR3 is TGTGCCAGCAGCCCCCGACAGGGGGCCGGCTATGGCTACACCTTC. As protein: CASSPRQGAGYGYTF.

The chain joins TRBV20-1 to TRBJ2-7, with 9 bases lining up with TRBD2. CDR1 DFQATT and CDR2 SNEGSKA come from the germline V gene (reference sequence). The V and J ends lost 3 bases and 0 bases, in that order; junction bases with no gene match: 6. The CDR3 has 15 residues. CDR3 amino acids: CSASRGSGSSYEQYF. Here the CDR3 DNA reads TGCAGTGCTAGCCGGGGTAGCGGGAGCTCCTACGAGCAGTACTTC.